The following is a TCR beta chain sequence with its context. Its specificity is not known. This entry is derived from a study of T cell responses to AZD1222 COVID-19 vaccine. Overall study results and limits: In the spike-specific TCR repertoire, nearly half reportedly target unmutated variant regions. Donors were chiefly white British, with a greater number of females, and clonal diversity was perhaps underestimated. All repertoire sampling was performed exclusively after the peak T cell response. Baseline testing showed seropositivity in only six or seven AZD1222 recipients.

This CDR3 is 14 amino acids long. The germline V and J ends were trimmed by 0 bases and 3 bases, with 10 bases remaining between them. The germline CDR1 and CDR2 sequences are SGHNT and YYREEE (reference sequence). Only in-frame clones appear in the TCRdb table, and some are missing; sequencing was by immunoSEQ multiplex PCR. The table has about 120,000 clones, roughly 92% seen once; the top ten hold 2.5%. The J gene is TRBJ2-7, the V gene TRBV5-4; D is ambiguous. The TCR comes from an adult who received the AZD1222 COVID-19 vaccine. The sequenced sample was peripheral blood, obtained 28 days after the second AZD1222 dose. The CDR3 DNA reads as TGTGCCAGCAGCTTGGAGGGAATTGGCTACGAGCAGTACTTC. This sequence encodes CASSLEGIGYEQYF.